The following is a T cell receptor beta chain sequence with its context. Profiling relied on immunoSEQ multiplex PCR, and the TCRdb table lists in-frame clones only, not all of them. The repertoire holds approximately 300,000 clones, with 75% to 95% as singletons. This sample was included in a study of blood T cell repertoires in COVID-19. Study-wide background: Nucleic acid was either cDNA or gDNA, and it came from T cells, B-cell-depleted T cells, or PBMCs.

Enrolment of Seattle patients took place during active infection, and they were followed longitudinally. Per the germline V gene, CDR1 is SNHLY and CDR2 is FYNNEI. Trimming at V came to 8 bases and at J to 4 bases, leaving 11 bases not matched to a gene. The CDR3 runs 15 residues. The sequence was collected from a woman younger than 45 with COVID-19, enrolled during active disease. Sequencing was performed on peripheral blood. The rearrangement uses TRBV2 and TRBJ2-1, with 7 positions matching TRBD1. Written as DNA, the CDR3 is TGTGCCAGCCTTCCCGACAGGGTACCTTACAATGAGCAGTTCTTC. Amino acid sequence: CASLPDRVPYNEQFF.